Listed below are T cell receptor beta chains from one sample, sequenced in a study of cytomegalovirus exposure and HLA in healthy donors. The method was immunoSEQ multiplex PCR; TCRdb's version includes in-frame clones alone and lacks a portion of them. This table has some 150,000 clones, approximately 80% appearing once. Sequenced material: PBMCs. All receptors derive from a man aged 25 to 45 in good health and CMV-seropositive. Each CDR3 is given with its conserved first and last residue. Fields, in order: clone size, V gene, D gene, J gene, CDR3 DNA, CDR3 protein. A D gene is named only where the DNA matches it firmly. A clone size is listed for some rows: how often the clone was seen (once, few, many), or a class if it is expanded.

clone size: -; V gene: TRBV5-8; D gene: TRBD1; J gene: TRBJ1-4; CDR3 DNA: TGTGCCAGCAGCCCGGGACAGGGGCCTGCAACTAATGAAAAACTGTTTTTT; CDR3 protein: CASSPGQGPATNEKLFF
clone size: -; V gene: TRBV7-2; D gene: -; J gene: TRBJ2-5; CDR3 DNA: TGTGCCAGCAGCTTATTTCTGCGGAACCAAGAGACCCAGTACTTC; CDR3 protein: CASSLFLRNQETQYF
clone size: -; V gene: TRBV13; D gene: -; J gene: TRBJ1-3; CDR3 DNA: TGTGCCAGCAGCTTAGAACACTGGATGGAGAGCTCTGGAAACACCATATATTTT; CDR3 protein: CASSLEHWMESSGNTIYF
clone size: once; V gene: TRBV7-2; D gene: -; J gene: TRBJ2-1; CDR3 DNA: TGTGCCAGCAGCACCAGACAGATCAATGAGCAGTTCTTC; CDR3 protein: CASSTRQINEQFF
clone size: -; V gene: TRBV27; D gene: -; J gene: TRBJ1-4; CDR3 DNA: TGTGCCAGCAGCCCAGTTCAAGGGGATAATGAAAAACTGTTTTTT; CDR3 protein: CASSPVQGDNEKLFF
clone size: once; V gene: TRBV6-1; D gene: -; J gene: TRBJ2-7; CDR3 DNA: TGTGCCAGCAGCGCGAGTCAAACAGGGTTCTACGAGCAGTACTTC; CDR3 protein: CASSASQTGFYEQYF
clone size: few; V gene: TRBV7-8; D gene: -; J gene: TRBJ2-2; CDR3 DNA: TGTGCCAGCAGCCCCTCTGGACTAGAACTTAGGGGGAGAGAGGAGCTGTTTTTT; CDR3 protein: CASSPSGLELRGREELFF
clone size: -; V gene: TRBV6-5; D gene: -; J gene: TRBJ2-3; CDR3 DNA: TGTGCCAGCAGTTACTCGCAGGGTATCACAGATACGCAGTATTTT; CDR3 protein: CASSYSQGITDTQYF
clone size: -; V gene: TRBV7-7; D gene: TRBD2; J gene: TRBJ2-3; CDR3 DNA: TGTGCTAGCAGCCCCGGGACTAGCGGGGGCACAGATACGCAGTATTTT; CDR3 protein: CASSPGTSGGTDTQYF
clone size: -; V gene: TRBV7-2; D gene: TRBD2; J gene: TRBJ2-7; CDR3 DNA: TGTGCCAGCAGCTTAACACTAGCGGGAGGGCGGTACGAGCAGTACTTC; CDR3 protein: CASSLTLAGGRYEQYF
clone size: -; V gene: TRBV19; D gene: -; J gene: TRBJ1-5; CDR3 DNA: TGTGCCAGTACTACTCCCGACAGTGGCAATCAGCCCCAGCATTTT; CDR3 protein: CASTTPDSGNQPQHF
clone size: -; V gene: TRBV12-5; D gene: TRBD1; J gene: TRBJ2-7; CDR3 DNA: TGTGCTAGTGGTTTGGTACAGGGGGCTCGGGACCGGGACTACGAGCAGTACTTC; CDR3 protein: CASGLVQGARDRDYEQYF